The rows below give T cell receptor beta chains drawn from one sample of a study of blood T cell repertoires in COVID-19. Using immunoSEQ multiplex PCR, the repertoire was profiled, and TCRdb retains in-frame clones only, with some absent. The sample shows tens of thousands of clones, about 90% of them seen only once. The sequenced sample was peripheral blood. These receptors were collected from a man at least 80 years old with acute or convalescent COVID-19. CDR3s include the opening cysteine and the closing phenylalanine or tryptophan. Fields, in order: V gene, clone size, J gene, D gene, CDR3 DNA, CDR3 protein. The D gene is left open where the match is weak. Size is stated for part of the rows, as once, few or many counts, or as a class when the clone is expanded.

TRBV5-1,-,TRBJ2-1,TRBD2,TGCGCCAGCAGCTTGAGCGGGGGGCGAGGATACAATGAGCAGTTCTTC,CASSLSGGRGYNEQFF
TRBV7-2,-,TRBJ1-5,TRBD1,TGTGCCAGCAGCTTAGAGGGGGCGGGCAATCAGCCCCAGCATTTT,CASSLEGAGNQPQHF
TRBV24-1,-,TRBJ2-5,TRBD1,TGTGCCACCAGTGAAATGACAGGGGGTGACAAAGAGACCCAGTACTTC,CATSEMTGGDKETQYF
TRBV3-1/TRBV3-2,-,TRBJ2-7,-,TGTGCCAGCAGCCAAGTGGGGCGGAACTCCTACGAGCAGTACTTC,CASSQVGRNSYEQYF
TRBV5-1,-,TRBJ1-6,TRBD1,TGCGCCAGCAGCTACTCCGGGACAGGGGGAGGTTCACCCCTCCACTTT,CASSYSGTGGGSPLHF
TRBV19,-,TRBJ1-2,TRBD1,TGTGCCAGTAGTCTCGGGACAGGGCTGACCTATGGCTACACCTTC,CASSLGTGLTYGYTF
TRBV9,-,TRBJ2-1,TRBD2,TGTGCCAGCAGCGTAGTAACGGGGGGAAACTACAATGAGCAGTTCTTC,CASSVVTGGNYNEQFF
TRBV9,-,TRBJ1-3,-,TGTGCCAGCAGCGTAGTCCCCAGAAACTCTGGAAACACCATATATTTT,CASSVVPRNSGNTIYF
TRBV7-2,-,TRBJ1-5,-,TGTGCCAGCAGCCCGCAAAGCGACCCGGGTCAGCCCCAGCATTTT,CASSPQSDPGQPQHF
TRBV27,-,TRBJ2-3,TRBD2,TGTGCCAGCAGTTTCGACACTAGCGGGGGTAGCACAGATACGCAGTATTTT,CASSFDTSGGSTDTQYF
TRBV5-1,-,TRBJ2-3,-,TGCGCCAGCAGCTTGGCGTCGGTGTTCACAGATACGCAGTATTTT,CASSLASVFTDTQYF
TRBV18,-,TRBJ2-5,-,TGTGCCAGCTCACGCGGACAGAAAGAGACCCAGTACTTC,CASSRGQKETQYF
TRBV10-3,-,TRBJ2-7,TRBD2,TGTGCCATCAGTTCCGGACTAGGCAACGAGCAGTACTTC,CAISSGLGNEQYF
TRBV28,-,TRBJ2-3,-,TGTGCCAGCAGTTCGCGACAGGAAAGCACAGATACGCAGTATTTT,CASSSRQESTDTQYF
TRBV6-1,-,TRBJ1-1,-,TGTGCCAGCAGTGAAGTTACAGGAATGAACACTGAAGCTTTCTTT,CASSEVTGMNTEAFF
TRBV6-5,-,TRBJ2-2,TRBD1,TGTGCCAGCCGGCAGGACAGGGACACCGGGGAGCTGTTTTTT,CASRQDRDTGELFF
TRBV12-5,few,TRBJ2-1,-,TGTGCTAGTGGTTACCCGGGACACGTCTACAATGAGCAGTTCTTC,CASGYPGHVYNEQFF
TRBV5-1,-,TRBJ1-1,-,TGCGCCAGCAGCCCCTATATCGGTAAGACAGGGAACACTGAAGCTTTCTTT,CASSPYIGKTGNTEAFF
TRBV29-1,-,TRBJ2-1,-,TGCAGCGTTAACGTCCCCGGACTCGGCGCCAACAATGAGCAGTTCTTC,CSVNVPGLGANNEQFF
TRBV7-9,-,TRBJ1-2,-,TGTGCCAGCAGCCCTAGGGGGTCCCCAACAGGGACAAACTATGGCTACACCTTC,CASSPRGSPTGTNYGYTF
TRBV7-3,-,TRBJ2-2,TRBD2,TGTGCCAGCAGCTTCGCGGGGGGCCACACCGGGGAGCTGTTTTTT,CASSFAGGHTGELFF
TRBV6-5,-,TRBJ1-1,TRBD1,TGTGCCAGCAGCCGGACAGGGAACACTGAAGCTTTCTTT,CASSRTGNTEAFF
TRBV5-1,-,TRBJ1-3,-,TGCGCCAGCAGCCAGACAGTCGCTGGAAACACCATATATTTT,CASSQTVAGNTIYF
TRBV23-1,-,TRBJ2-3,TRBD2,TGCGCCAGCAGTCCCGGACTAGCGGGTCTCACAGATACGCAGTATTTT,CASSPGLAGLTDTQYF
TRBV5-1,once,TRBJ2-1,-,TGCGCCAGCAGCTTGGACGCAGGGGTTCGGGATGAGCAGTTCTTC,CASSLDAGVRDEQFF
TRBV19,-,TRBJ1-5,TRBD1,TGTGCCAGTTGGGGGACGGACAGGGGGCATCAGCCCCAGCATTTT,CASWGTDRGHQPQHF
TRBV5-5,-,TRBJ2-7,-,TGTGCCAGCAGTTTCAGGGTTAGTGGAGCCTACGAGCAGTACTTC,CASSFRVSGAYEQYF
TRBV5-1,-,TRBJ1-2,TRBD1,TGCGCCAGCAGCCGGACAGGGGTCGACGCTAACTATGGCTACACCTTC,CASSRTGVDANYGYTF
TRBV19,-,TRBJ2-5,TRBD1,TGTGCCAGTAGTACCCAGGGGGCAAGGACCCAGTACTTC,CASSTQGARTQYF
TRBV5-1,-,TRBJ1-2,TRBD1,TGCGCCAGCACCGGAGGACAGGGGAACTATGGCTACACCTTC,CASTGGQGNYGYTF
TRBV19,-,TRBJ1-3,-,TGTGCCAGTAGTCTGGGGGCCTCTGGAAACACCATATATTTT,CASSLGASGNTIYF
TRBV7-7,-,TRBJ2-7,TRBD2,TGTGCCAGCAGCTTAGGAGCGGGGCCCTACGAGCAGTACTTC,CASSLGAGPYEQYF
TRBV30,once,TRBJ1-1,TRBD1,TGTGCCTGGAACCGACAGGGGCTTGCTCAAGCTTTCTTT,CAWNRQGLAQAFF
TRBV6-5,-,TRBJ1-2,TRBD1,TGTGCCAGCAGGCCCGGGACAGGGGACTATGGCTACACCTTC,CASRPGTGDYGYTF